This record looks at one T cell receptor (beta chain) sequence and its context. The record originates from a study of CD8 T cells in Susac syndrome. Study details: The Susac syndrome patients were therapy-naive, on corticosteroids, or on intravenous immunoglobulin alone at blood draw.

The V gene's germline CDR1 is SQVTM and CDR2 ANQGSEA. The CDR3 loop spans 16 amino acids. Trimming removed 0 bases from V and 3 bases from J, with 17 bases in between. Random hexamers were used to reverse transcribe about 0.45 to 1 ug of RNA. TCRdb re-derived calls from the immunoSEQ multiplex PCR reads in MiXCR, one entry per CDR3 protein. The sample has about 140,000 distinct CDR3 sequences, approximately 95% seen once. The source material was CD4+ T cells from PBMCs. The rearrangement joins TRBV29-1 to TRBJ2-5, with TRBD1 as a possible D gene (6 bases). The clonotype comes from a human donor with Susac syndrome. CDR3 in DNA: TGCAGCGTTGAAGATCCCCTGAAAACAGGGAAAGAGACCCAGTACTTC. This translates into CSVEDPLKTGKETQYF.